The 25 T cell receptor beta chains reported below all come from one sample, sequenced in a study of blood T cell repertoires in COVID-19. The protocol was immunoSEQ multiplex PCR, while the TCRdb copy is restricted to in-frame clones and leaves out a portion. The sample has some 190,000 clones, 80% seen once; the top ten hold 13% to 15%. The sample comprised PBMCs or T cells enriched from blood (not recorded which). The receptors shown here come from a man in his fifties or sixties who had been exposed to COVID-19.

This clone has ten or more counts. CDR3 nucleotides: TGTGCCAGTAGCCCTCTAGCGACCCTTCGGGAGACCCAGTACTTC. Translation gives CASSPLATLRETQYF. The chain recombines TRBV19 with TRBJ2-5; weak D call: TRBD2 (6 bases). The length of the CDR3 is 15 residues. Trimming cost V 6 bases and J 5 bases, with 19 bases left between them. CDR1 LNHDA and CDR2 SQIVND come from the germline V gene (reference sequence).

The rearrangement joins TRBV6-2 or TRBV6-3 to TRBJ2-5; tentative D call: TRBD1 (5 bases). The germline V gene has CDR1 MNHEY and CDR2 SVGEGT. V lost 2 bases and J lost 0, with 10 bases in between. This CDR3 is built from 15 residues. The CDR3 nucleotides read TGTGCCAGCAGTTACCCCCGCAGGGACCAAGAGACCCAGTACTTC. Its translation: CASSYPRRDQETQYF.

This sequence joins TRBV9 and TRBJ2-4; maybe TRBD1 (5 bases). With 3 bases removed from V and 6 bases from J, the gap between germline ends came to 16 bases. The CDR3 has 15 residues. Germline V lookup: CDR1 SGDLS, CDR2 YYNGEE. The CDR3: CASSAPTGPINIQYF. Here the CDR3 DNA reads TGTGCCAGCAGCGCCCCAACAGGACCAATAAACATTCAGTACTTC.

V usage is TRBV5-6 and J usage is TRBJ2-7; TRBD1 aligns across 9 bases. This CDR3 has 15 residues. J gave up 1 base and V 3 bases, and 5 bases lay outside the gene matches. The germline V gene encodes CDR1 SGHDT and CDR2 YYEEEE. The CDR3 reads CASSSRDRVSYEQYF. For the CDR3, the DNA is TGTGCCAGCAGCTCCCGGGACAGGGTGTCCTACGAGCAGTACTTC.

The chain combines TRBV15 with TRBJ2-1; 9 nucleotides line up with TRBD2. The germline V gene encodes CDR1 LNHNV and CDR2 YYDKDF (reference sequence). V trimming: 0 bases; J trimming: 7 bases; junction bases outside the gene matches: 7. The CDR3 runs to 16 residues. The CDR3 protein is CATSRDLRGRGNEQFF. CDR3 in DNA: TGTGCCACCAGCAGAGATCTACGCGGGAGGGGGAATGAGCAGTTCTTC.

The chain is built from TRBV19 and TRBJ1-1, with 7 bases that match TRBD1. The V and J ends lost 5 bases and 0 bases, in that order; junction bases with no gene match: 15. The CDR3 totals 18 residues. CDR1 is LNHDA, CDR2 SQIVND, per germline (reference sequence). The CDR3: CASSELSTGWAMNTEAFF. CDR3 DNA: TGTGCCAGTAGTGAACTCTCGACAGGGTGGGCGATGAACACTGAAGCTTTCTTT.

The chain carries TRBV6-6 and TRBJ2-7, with no clear D. The length of the CDR3 is 13 residues. Germline values: CDR1 MNHNY, CDR2 SVGAGI (reference sequence). Trimming shortened V by 5 bases and J by 4 bases, and 12 bases separated the two germline ends. The CDR3 protein is CASSPRRLYEQYF. The CDR3 DNA sequence: TGTGCCAGCAGTCCCCGGAGATTATACGAGCAGTACTTC.

This clone was seen just once. The chain links TRBV28 to TRBJ2-7, with 8 bases fitting TRBD1. CDR3 length equals 14 residues. Germline CDR1 MDHEN, CDR2 SYDVKM. The V segment lost 6 bases and the J segment 0 bases; nucleotides outside the gene matches: 4. For the CDR3, the DNA is TGTGCCAGCAGGGACAGGGTCAGCTCCTACGAGCAGTACTTC. Encoded protein: CASRDRVSSYEQYF. Based on the CDR3 plus reference TRBV28 and TRBJ2-7, the full variable domain is DVKVTQSSRYLVKRTGEKVFLECVQDMDHENMFWYRQDPGLGLRLIYFSYDVKMKEKGDIPEGYSVSREKKERFSLILESASTNQTSMYLCASRDRVSSYEQYFGPGTRLTVT.

This chain joins TRBV10-3 and TRBJ1-2; D gene uncertain. Germline CDR1 ENHRY, CDR2 SYGVKD. CDR3 length: 13 amino acids. Trimming took off 3 bases at V and 6 bases at J, with 11 bases between the two ends. The CDR3 spells CAISDEVNHGYTF. In DNA form, the CDR3 reads TGTGCCATCAGTGATGAGGTGAACCATGGCTACACCTTC.

The V gene is TRBV2, the J gene TRBJ2-4; 10 nucleotides align to TRBD1. V lost 5 bases, J lost 11 bases, and 15 bases stayed unmatched. The CDR3 extends over 16 amino acids. The germline V gene has CDR1 SNHLY and CDR2 FYNNEI. The DNA for the CDR3 is TGTGCCAGCAGTCCTATAAACCGCCGGGACAGGGGTTTTCAGTACTTC. This gives the protein CASSPINRRDRGFQYF.

The chain has TRBV5-1 and TRBJ2-3; 9 nucleotides align to TRBD1. The germline CDR1 and CDR2 sequences are SGHRS and YFSETQ. CDR3 length: 15 residues. V trimming: 10 bases; J trimming: 6 bases; junction bases outside the gene matches: 15. CDR3 in amino acids: CAGAKWGQGVDTQYF. CDR3 sequence (DNA): TGCGCCGGAGCGAAATGGGGACAGGGAGTTGATACGCAGTATTTT. The full variable domain, rest sourced from reference TRBV5-1 and TRBJ2-3, is KAGVTQTPRYLIKTRGQQVTLSCSPISGHRSVSWYQQTPGQGLQFLFEYFSETQRNKGNFPGRFSGRQFSNSRSEMNVSTLELGDSALYLCAGAKWGQGVDTQYFGPGTRLTVL.

This clone was seen a few times. The chain carries TRBV19 and TRBJ2-2; maybe TRBD1 (6 bases). Deletions cut 5 bases from V and 1 base from J, with 17 bases between. Germline CDR1 LNHDA, CDR2 SQIVND (reference sequence). The CDR3 runs 17 residues. CDR3 loop: CASSAGQRPGNTGELFF. For the CDR3, the DNA is TGTGCCAGTAGTGCCGGACAGAGGCCGGGGAACACCGGGGAGCTGTTTTTT.

Only one count was recorded for this clone. V and J are TRBV15 and TRBJ2-1; 9 bases line up with TRBD1. V dropped 6 bases and J dropped 2; count of bases not matched to a gene: 5. CDR1 LNHNV and CDR2 YYDKDF come from the germline V gene (reference sequence). This CDR3 region has 15 residues. CDR3 region: CATSIDRGAYNEQFF. The CDR3 nucleotides are TGTGCCACCAGTATCGACAGGGGGGCCTACAATGAGCAGTTCTTC.

The V and J genes are TRBV6-6 and TRBJ1-2, with a possible D match to TRBD1 (6 bases). The CDR3 runs 12 residues. V lost 6 bases and J lost 1, with 6 bases in between. The germline CDR1 and CDR2 sequences are MNHNY and SVGAGI (reference sequence). This chain's CDR3 is CASRDSNYGYTF. CDR3 DNA: TGTGCCAGCAGGGACAGTAACTATGGCTACACCTTC.

Written as DNA, the CDR3 is TGTGCCAGCAGCTCCAACCCGGGACAGCCGAACACCGGGGAGCTGTTTTTT. Its translation is CASSSNPGQPNTGELFF. The chain is built from TRBV7-3 and TRBJ2-2; TRBD1 matches at 7 bases. From germline, CDR1 is SGHTA and CDR2 FQGTGA. The J segment lost 0 bases and the V segment lost 4 bases, leaving 8 bases of the junction unmatched. The CDR3 length is 17 residues.

This clone was counted only a few times. CDR3 protein: CASSLSFRESNQPQHF. CDR3 nucleotide sequence: TGTGCCAGCAGCTTAAGCTTTCGGGAGAGCAATCAGCCCCAGCATTTT. This chain links TRBV7-3 with TRBJ1-5, with D unclear. Trimming shortened V by 1 base and J by 1 base, and 11 bases separated the two germline ends. The CDR3 contains 16 residues. Germline CDR1 reads SGHTA; CDR2 reads FQGTGA.

Concerning this clone: The sample has other DNA sequences that encode this CDR3 too. The chain joins TRBV6-1 to TRBJ1-2; D gene uncertain. Trimming removed 3 bases at V and 0 bases at J, with 5 bases between. Germline lookup yields CDR1 MNHNS and CDR2 SASEGT. CDR3 length: 13 residues. CDR3 sequence reads: CASSEASNYGYTF. The CDR3 DNA sequence: TGTGCCAGCAGTGAGGCTTCTAACTATGGCTACACCTTC.

This clone turned up a few times. The same CDR3 can be traced to other DNA sequences in this sample. This chain links TRBV7-8 with TRBJ1-2, with D tentatively TRBD1 (5 bases). The CDR3 contains 12 residues. Trimming removed 3 bases at V and 6 bases at J, with 8 bases between. CDR1 is SGHVS, CDR2 FQNEAQ, per germline. This chain's CDR3 is CASSLVGDGYTF. CDR3 DNA: TGTGCCAGCAGCTTGGTAGGGGATGGCTACACCTTC.

V usage is TRBV30 and J usage is TRBJ1-3, with TRBD1 identical over 7 bases. CDR1 and CDR2 from the germline V gene are GTSNPN and SVGIG (reference sequence). V was clipped by 1 base and J by 1 base; unmatched bases: 7. CDR3 length: 16 amino acids. The DNA for the CDR3 is TGTGCCTGGAGTGGCCGACAGGGATCGTCTGGAAACACCATATATTTT. It encodes CAWSGRQGSSGNTIYF.

V is TRBV2 and J is TRBJ1-1, with D unclear. The CDR3 runs 13 residues. CDR1 is SNHLY, CDR2 FYNNEI, per germline. V gave up 7 bases and J gave up 0 bases, with 9 bases separating them. Here the CDR3 reads CASTPVMNTEAFF. The DNA of the CDR3 is TGTGCCAGCACGCCAGTAATGAACACTGAAGCTTTCTTT.

This chain uses TRBV9 with TRBJ1-1; a weak D match, TRBD1 (6 bases). Trimming took off 0 bases at V and 1 base at J, with 10 bases between the two ends. The CDR3 sequence is 15 residues long. Germline lookup yields CDR1 SGDLS and CDR2 YYNGEE. The CDR3 sequence: CASSVDGGPNTEAFF. CDR3 coding DNA: TGTGCCAGCAGCGTAGATGGGGGCCCGAACACTGAAGCTTTCTTT. The full variable domain, in which reference TRBV9 and TRBJ1-1 provide the parts outside the CDR3, is DSGVTQTPKHLITATGQRVTLRCSPRSGDLSVYWYQQSLDQGLQFLIQYYNGEERAKGNILERFSAQQFPDLHSELNLSSLELGDSALYFCASSVDGGPNTEAFFGQGTRLTVV.

This rearrangement joins TRBV7-2 to TRBJ1-2; D not resolved. V gave up 1 base and J gave up 4 bases, with 16 bases separating them. The germline V gene has CDR1 SGHTA and CDR2 FQGNSA. The CDR3 consists of 16 residues. CDR3 residues: CASSLEGPGIGYGYTF. CDR3 bases: TGTGCCAGCAGCTTAGAGGGTCCGGGGATAGGCTATGGCTACACCTTC.

The chain links TRBV6-5 to TRBJ1-1; 7 nucleotides match TRBD1. Germline loops: CDR1 MNHEY, CDR2 SVGAGI. J lost 7 bases, V lost 8 bases, and 16 bases had no gene match. The CDR3 length is 15 residues. CDR3 sequence reads: CASEDRRSKALEAFF. CDR3 sequence (DNA): TGTGCCAGCGAGGACAGGCGGTCGAAGGCGCTTGAAGCTTTCTTT.

This rearrangement joins TRBV7-9 to TRBJ1-1; D perhaps matches TRBD1 (6 bases). Looked up from germline, CDR1 is SEHNR and CDR2 is FQNEAQ (reference sequence). This CDR3 region has 15 residues. Trimming stripped 7 bases from V and 6 bases from J, with 21 bases between. CDR3 DNA sequence: TGTGCCAGCATCATAGGGGGTAGCAGGGCGGCTGAAGCTTTCTTT. Protein: CASIIGGSRAAEAFF.

This clone has a single count. This sequence joins TRBV9 and TRBJ2-5; D perhaps matches TRBD1 (6 bases). Germline loops: CDR1 SGDLS, CDR2 YYNGEE. With 4 bases removed from V and 7 bases from J, the gap between germline ends came to 20 bases. The length of the CDR3 is 15 residues. CDR3 sequence reads: CASSHSSDSDRTQYF. The DNA for the CDR3 is TGTGCCAGCAGCCACTCTTCGGACAGCGACAGGACCCAGTACTTC. Drawing the rest from reference TRBV9 and TRBJ2-5, the complete variable domain is DSGVTQTPKHLITATGQRVTLRCSPRSGDLSVYWYQQSLDQGLQFLIQYYNGEERAKGNILERFSAQQFPDLHSELNLSSLELGDSALYFCASSHSSDSDRTQYFGPGTRLLVL.